Below are 14 T cell receptor beta chains sequenced from a single sample in a study of T-cell memory formation after mild COVID-19. TCRdb re-analysed the 5' RACE reads in MiXCR, keeping a single row per CDR3 protein. The sample includes tens of thousands of distinct CDR3 sequences, roughly 7% seen only once; the top ten take less than 0.95%. Input material: PBMCs or a T cell subset sorted from them (not recorded which). These receptors originate from an adult who had mild COVID-19 (a few samples of this study predate the infection). Cell type and time point are not known.

This clonotype showed up many times. V usage is TRBV5-1 and J usage is TRBJ1-2, with D perhaps TRBD1 (5 bases). Germline V lookup: CDR1 SGHRS, CDR2 YFSETQ. The CDR3 is 15 residues long. V lost 0 bases and J 8 bases, leaving 17 bases between the germline ends. The CDR3 loop reads CASSLEGEVAWGYTF. CDR3 nucleotides: TGCGCCAGCAGCTTGGAAGGGGAGGTCGCTTGGGGCTACACCTTC.

This clonotype was recorded at least ten times. V gene TRBV20-1 combines with J gene TRBJ2-7; 7 positions match TRBD1. Germline CDR1 reads DFQATT; CDR2 reads SNEGSKA (reference sequence). There are 12 residues in the CDR3. The CDR3 spells CSPGTVAYEQYF. The CDR3 DNA reads as TGCAGCCCCGGGACAGTTGCCTACGAGCAGTACTTC.

The chain recombines TRBV19 with TRBJ1-2; D is ambiguous. The germline V gene has CDR1 LNHDA and CDR2 SQIVND (reference sequence). CDR3 size: 12 residues. V lost 3 bases, J lost 6 bases, and 8 bases lay in between. The CDR3 loop is CASSIGLDGYTF. The CDR3 coding sequence is TGTGCCAGTAGTATCGGACTCGATGGCTACACCTTC. Full variable domain (outside the CDR3, taken from reference TRBV19 and TRBJ1-2): DGGITQSPKYLFRKEGQNVTLSCEQNLNHDAMYWYRQDPGQGLRLIYYSQIVNDFQKGDIAEGYSVSREKKESFPLTVTSAQKNPTAFYLCASSIGLDGYTFGSGTRLTVV.

This clonotype was seen at least ten times. DNA for the CDR3: TGTGCCACCAGCAGACGGACAGGTTCAGGTGAAAAACTGTTTTTT. Its protein product is CATSRRTGSGEKLFF. The chain has TRBV15 and TRBJ1-4; TRBD1 aligns across 7 bases. The CDR3 is 15 amino acids. Trimming at V came to 2 bases and at J to 7 bases, leaving 7 bases not matched to a gene. Germline V CDR1 and CDR2: LNHNV, YYDKDF (reference sequence). Variable domain in full (rest from reference TRBV15 and TRBJ1-4): DAMVIQNPRYQVTQFGKPVTLSCSQTLNHNVMYWYQQKSSQAPKLLFHYYDKDFNNEADTPDNFQSRRPNTSFCFLDIRSPGLGDTAMYLCATSRRTGSGEKLFFGSGTQLSVL.

The rearrangement links TRBV7-8 to TRBJ1-4, with D possibly being TRBD1 (5 bases). Trimming pared 5 bases from V and 4 bases from J, leaving 11 bases between. CDR3 length: 14 residues. Germline-derived CDR1 and CDR2 are SGHVS and FQNEAQ. CDR3 in DNA: TGTGCCAGCAGCCAACACAGGAGTAATGAAAAACTGTTTTTT. The encoded protein is CASSQHRSNEKLFF.

The chain carries TRBV19 and TRBJ2-2, with D possibly matching TRBD1 (6 bases). CDR1 is LNHDA and CDR2 is SQIVND in the germline V gene (reference sequence). V was trimmed by 8 bases and J by 0 bases, leaving 10 bases between them. The CDR3 is made up of 14 amino acids. The CDR3 region is CASSGTSNTGELFF. The CDR3 DNA sequence: TGTGCCAGTTCCGGGACATCGAACACCGGGGAGCTGTTTTTT.

This clonotype has more than one count but fewer than ten. V and J are TRBV3-1 and TRBJ2-1; unclear D gene. V was trimmed by 3 bases and J by 6 bases, leaving 12 bases between them. Germline assignment: CDR1 LGHDT and CDR2 YNNKEL (reference sequence). The CDR3 extends over 14 amino acids. DNA of the CDR3: TGTGCCAGCAGCCATGGGGAACCTATCAATGAGCAGTTCTTC. As protein: CASSHGEPINEQFF.

This chain links TRBV20-1 with TRBJ1-2; D perhaps matches TRBD1 (5 bases). The CDR3 spans 15 residues. Germline loops: CDR1 DFQATT, CDR2 SNEGSKA (reference sequence). V was clipped by 1 base and J by 5 bases, with 17 bases between them. The CDR3 sequence is CSARGSQGVRYGYTF. CDR3 DNA sequence: TGCAGTGCTAGAGGATCCCAGGGTGTCCGGTATGGCTACACCTTC.

The chain joins TRBV9 to TRBJ1-6; no reliable D call. Germline CDR1 is SGDLS and CDR2 is YYNGEE. The CDR3 loop spans 17 amino acids. Trimming stripped 3 bases from V and 10 bases from J, with 23 bases between. DNA for the CDR3: TGTGCCAGCAGCGCAACCGCCACTTACAGTCGTTTATCACCCCTCCACTTT. Translating gives CASSATATYSRLSPLHF.

A few counts support this clonotype. This sequence joins TRBV6-5 and TRBJ2-3; TRBD2 aligns across 9 bases. The CDR3 extends over 19 amino acids. Trimming at V came to 3 bases and at J to 2 bases, leaving 15 bases not matched to a gene. CDR1 is MNHEY and CDR2 is SVGAGI in the germline V gene. As DNA, the CDR3 is TGTGCCAGCAGTTATAGTAGGACTAGCGCATCAAAATACACAGATACGCAGTATTTT. This gives the protein CASSYSRTSASKYTDTQYF.

This clonotype turned up a few times. The chain has TRBV19 and TRBJ2-6, with D possibly matching TRBD2 (5 bases). The CDR3 contains 16 residues. Germline lookup yields CDR1 LNHDA and CDR2 SQIVND (reference sequence). Deletions cut 1 base from V and 2 bases from J, with 9 bases between. The CDR3 region has the DNA TGTGCCAGTAGTATAGTCGGAGGTACTGGGGCCAACGTCCTGACTTTC. This codes for CASSIVGGTGANVLTF.

Many counts were recorded for this clonotype. Relative to the germline gene, one junction end is altered; a read error may explain this. The chain is built from TRBV12-3 or TRBV12-4 and TRBJ2-1; TRBD1 or TRBD2 may be the D gene (5 bases each). CDR3 size: 14 residues. The CDR3 is CASSLRGSHNEQFF. Written as DNA, the CDR3 is TGTGCCAGCAGTTTGAGGGGCTCCCACAATGAGCAGTTCTTC.

This clonotype occurred many times. The V and J genes are TRBV7-3 and TRBJ2-3; 9 nucleotides match TRBD2. Looked up from germline, CDR1 is SGHTA and CDR2 is FQGTGA. The CDR3 length is 18 residues. Unmatched junction bases numbered 16, after V lost 8 bases and J lost 1 base. DNA for the CDR3: TGTGCCAGCTCCGGACTTGGCGGGGGGGCCAGAGGCACAGATACGCAGTATTTT. This codes for CASSGLGGGARGTDTQYF.

The genes are TRBV29-1 and TRBJ2-3; 13 bases agree with TRBD2. This CDR3 region has 15 residues. J gave up 4 bases and V 7 bases, and 8 bases lay outside the gene matches. CDR1 and CDR2 from the germline V gene are SQVTM and ANQGSEA. As DNA, the CDR3 is TGCAGCGGAACCGGGACTAGCGGGAATCCAGATACGCAGTATTTT. Protein sequence: CSGTGTSGNPDTQYF.